This record looks at one TCR beta chain sequence and its context. The CDR3 is 16 amino acids. V dropped 0 bases and J dropped 4 bases, with 13 bases sitting between them. This sample was taken from a study of CD8 T cells in ankylosing spondylitis. Preparation of TCR beta libraries was done by quantitative 5'-RACE with molecular barcodes. TCRdb called the 5' RACE reads again in MiXCR, with one record for every CDR3 protein. The table shows some 250,000 distinct CDR3 sequences, with 20% to 30% occurring only once. The sequence came from a male donor with ankylosing spondylitis or in good health (not recorded which). Sequencing was carried out using blood, either unsorted or a sorted T cell fraction (not recorded which). The genes are TRBV12-3 or TRBV12-4 and TRBJ1-5, with D perhaps TRBD1 (5 bases). This CDR3 is CASSLAGEGRNQPQHF. The DNA of the CDR3 is TGTGCCAGCAGTTTAGCGGGGGAGGGAAGGAATCAGCCCCAGCATTTT.